The rows below give T cell receptor beta chains drawn from one sample of a study of cytomegalovirus exposure and HLA in healthy donors. Here immunoSEQ multiplex PCR was the method, and the copy in TCRdb shows in-frame clones only, minus some. The sample has about 160,000 clones; around 83% are singletons. Sequencing used PBMCs. These receptors all come from a girl aged 2-9 years in good health and CMV-seropositive. Each CDR3 is given with its conserved first and last residue. Fields, in order: CDR3 protein, clone size, J gene, CDR3 length, V gene. The size of a clone is reported for some rows only, either as once, few or many, or as a class for expanded clones.

CDR3 protein: CASSLDPHKMQGADEKLFF
clone size: -
J gene: TRBJ1-4
CDR3 length: 19
V gene: TRBV7-8

CDR3 protein: CAWSVRGEPQHF
clone size: -
J gene: TRBJ1-5
CDR3 length: 12
V gene: TRBV30

CDR3 protein: CASSLEDYRYTGELFF
clone size: -
J gene: TRBJ2-2
CDR3 length: 16
V gene: TRBV5-1

CDR3 protein: CASSMDRGGSNYGYPF
clone size: -
J gene: TRBJ1-2
CDR3 length: 16
V gene: TRBV19

CDR3 protein: CASSPTGRDPYEQYF
clone size: -
J gene: TRBJ2-7
CDR3 length: 15
V gene: TRBV28

CDR3 protein: CASRSRQTGNTIYF
clone size: -
J gene: TRBJ1-3
CDR3 length: 14
V gene: TRBV6-5

CDR3 protein: CASSLPGRANVLTF
clone size: -
J gene: TRBJ2-6
CDR3 length: 14
V gene: TRBV6-6

CDR3 protein: CAWKPSGLAGGVGGPKTQYF
clone size: -
J gene: TRBJ2-5
CDR3 length: 20
V gene: TRBV30

CDR3 protein: CSAIVNEQFF
clone size: -
J gene: TRBJ2-1
CDR3 length: 10
V gene: TRBV29-1

CDR3 protein: CASSLPPSTDTQYF
clone size: few
J gene: TRBJ2-3
CDR3 length: 14
V gene: TRBV5-4

CDR3 protein: CASKSQYQDYGYTF
clone size: -
J gene: TRBJ1-2
CDR3 length: 14
V gene: TRBV19

CDR3 protein: CAWGQGTGGSNEQFF
clone size: -
J gene: TRBJ2-1
CDR3 length: 15
V gene: TRBV30

CDR3 protein: CASRQQGAQRGNEQFF
clone size: once
J gene: TRBJ2-1
CDR3 length: 16
V gene: TRBV28

CDR3 protein: CASSYSRSSYNEQFF
clone size: -
J gene: TRBJ2-1
CDR3 length: 15
V gene: TRBV6-6

CDR3 protein: CARSLGPGGSGNTIYF
clone size: -
J gene: TRBJ1-3
CDR3 length: 16
V gene: TRBV5-3

CDR3 protein: CASSRSEGVTYEQYF
clone size: few
J gene: TRBJ2-7
CDR3 length: 15
V gene: TRBV6-1

CDR3 protein: CASSFRPGGETQYF
clone size: -
J gene: TRBJ2-5
CDR3 length: 14
V gene: TRBV28

CDR3 protein: CASSVSGKETQYF
clone size: -
J gene: TRBJ2-5
CDR3 length: 13
V gene: TRBV9

CDR3 protein: CAWSTPTGPSSGNTIYF
clone size: once
J gene: TRBJ1-3
CDR3 length: 17
V gene: TRBV30

CDR3 protein: CASSLGSRGSTGYTF
clone size: -
J gene: TRBJ1-2
CDR3 length: 15
V gene: TRBV7-9

CDR3 protein: CASRPGTGGAPDEKLFF
clone size: few
J gene: TRBJ1-4
CDR3 length: 17
V gene: TRBV28

CDR3 protein: CATSSGANYGYTF
clone size: -
J gene: TRBJ1-2
CDR3 length: 13
V gene: TRBV15

CDR3 protein: CAWSGQGLGYTF
clone size: -
J gene: TRBJ1-2
CDR3 length: 12
V gene: TRBV30

CDR3 protein: CASSQARNGLDTEAFF
clone size: -
J gene: TRBJ1-1
CDR3 length: 16
V gene: TRBV4-2

CDR3 protein: CSVAGTGKGYEQYF
clone size: once
J gene: TRBJ2-7
CDR3 length: 14
V gene: TRBV29-1

CDR3 protein: CASISQTNTGELFF
clone size: -
J gene: TRBJ2-2
CDR3 length: 14
V gene: TRBV6-6

CDR3 protein: CASSLNVYGNEQFF
clone size: -
J gene: TRBJ2-1
CDR3 length: 14
V gene: TRBV11-2

CDR3 protein: CASSFLAGVFNEQFF
clone size: once
J gene: TRBJ2-1
CDR3 length: 15
V gene: TRBV27

CDR3 protein: CASSLRTGRSYEQYF
clone size: -
J gene: TRBJ2-7
CDR3 length: 15
V gene: TRBV7-7

CDR3 protein: CASSLYFTDTQYF
clone size: -
J gene: TRBJ2-3
CDR3 length: 13
V gene: TRBV11-3

CDR3 protein: CASSYSSRVKETQYF
clone size: -
J gene: TRBJ2-5
CDR3 length: 15
V gene: TRBV6-5

CDR3 protein: CASSLGPGLREQYF
clone size: -
J gene: TRBJ2-7
CDR3 length: 14
V gene: TRBV28

CDR3 protein: CASSSQSRQFF
clone size: -
J gene: TRBJ2-1
CDR3 length: 11
V gene: TRBV6-6

CDR3 protein: CASSQEGRGDYGYTF
clone size: -
J gene: TRBJ1-2
CDR3 length: 15
V gene: TRBV14

CDR3 protein: CASSEAGTGLNEQFF
clone size: -
J gene: TRBJ2-1
CDR3 length: 15
V gene: TRBV2

CDR3 protein: CASSLGGGSPLHF
clone size: -
J gene: TRBJ1-6
CDR3 length: 13
V gene: TRBV27

CDR3 protein: CASSLGRSYEQYF
clone size: -
J gene: TRBJ2-7
CDR3 length: 13
V gene: TRBV7-3

CDR3 protein: CANMRGTGRHYQPQHF
clone size: -
J gene: TRBJ1-5
CDR3 length: 16
V gene: TRBV23-1

CDR3 protein: CASSLGDRATDTQYF
clone size: -
J gene: TRBJ2-3
CDR3 length: 15
V gene: TRBV5-1

CDR3 protein: CASSLALGTSRHNEQFF
clone size: -
J gene: TRBJ2-1
CDR3 length: 17
V gene: TRBV7-6

CDR3 protein: CATSRNLADSPEAFF
clone size: -
J gene: TRBJ1-1
CDR3 length: 15
V gene: TRBV15

CDR3 protein: CAWRSGGTGELFF
clone size: -
J gene: TRBJ2-2
CDR3 length: 13
V gene: TRBV30

CDR3 protein: CASSYSLAGAYEQYF
clone size: -
J gene: TRBJ2-7
CDR3 length: 15
V gene: TRBV6-9

CDR3 protein: CARTDSSGNTIYF
clone size: once
J gene: TRBJ1-3
CDR3 length: 13
V gene: TRBV30

CDR3 protein: CASSPGGASGTTDTQYF
clone size: -
J gene: TRBJ2-3
CDR3 length: 17
V gene: TRBV28